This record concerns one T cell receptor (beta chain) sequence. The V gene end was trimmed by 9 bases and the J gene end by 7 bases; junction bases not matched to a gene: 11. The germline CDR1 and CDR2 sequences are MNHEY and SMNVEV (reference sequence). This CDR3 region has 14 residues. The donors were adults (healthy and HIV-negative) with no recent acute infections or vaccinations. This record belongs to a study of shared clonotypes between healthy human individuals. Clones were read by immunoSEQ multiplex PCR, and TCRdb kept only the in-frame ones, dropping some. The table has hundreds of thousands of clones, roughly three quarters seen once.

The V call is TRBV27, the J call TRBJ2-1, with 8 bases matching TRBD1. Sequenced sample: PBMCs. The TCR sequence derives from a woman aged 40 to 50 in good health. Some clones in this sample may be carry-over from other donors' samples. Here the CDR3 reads CASNSPGGVNEQFF. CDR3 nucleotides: TGTGCCAGTAATTCCCCAGGGGGCGTGAATGAGCAGTTCTTC.